Below are 3 T cell receptor beta chains sequenced from a single sample in a study of graft-versus-host responses after intestinal transplantation. Produced via immunoSEQ multiplex PCR; TCRdb's table is partial and in-frame only. The table lists tens of thousands of clones, around 90% of them singletons. This material consisted of PBMCs, taken around 120 days after intestinal transplantation. The source of these receptors is a human patient who received an intestinal transplant, so some T cells may come from the graft donor.

J is TRBJ2-1 and V is TRBV6-5, with D tentatively TRBD2 (7 bases). The germline gives CDR1 MNHEY, CDR2 SVGAGI. There are 15 residues in the CDR3. The germline V and J ends were trimmed by 2 bases and 5 bases, with 13 bases remaining between them. DNA of the CDR3: TGTGCCAGCAGTTACACACGGGGGGCTAACAATGAGCAGTTCTTC. Its translation: CASSYTRGANNEQFF.

The genes are TRBV10-3 and TRBJ1-2; D possibly corresponds to TRBD1 (5 bases). V was clipped by 7 bases and J by 2 bases, with 17 bases between them. CDR3 length equals 15 residues. The germline V gene encodes CDR1 ENHRY and CDR2 SYGVKD. The CDR3 sequence is CAITRDSSFNYGYTF. The CDR3 DNA follows: TGTGCCATCACCCGAGACAGCTCCTTCAACTATGGCTACACCTTC.

Remarks on this clone: Other DNA sequences in this sample translate to the same CDR3. The V call is TRBV19, the J call TRBJ2-7, with 8 bases fitting TRBD2. Trimming cost V 3 bases and J 2 bases; bases outside gene matches: 6. The CDR3 extends over 15 amino acids. The germline CDR1 and CDR2 sequences are LNHDA and SQIVND (reference sequence). CDR3 sequence: CASSIEGRGAYEQYF. The CDR3, as DNA: TGTGCCAGTAGTATTGAGGGGCGGGGGGCCTACGAGCAGTACTTC.